This T cell receptor (beta chain) was recovered during a study of cytomegalovirus exposure and HLA in healthy donors. Study in general: The same platform as the approximately 730 first-cohort repertoires was used for the 95 to 150 validation repertoires, a later analysis reported. Study-level findings and limits: Altogether, about 160 TCR beta chains were recorded as cytomegalovirus-associated. Reports showed the classifier diagnosing cytomegalovirus status with high specificity and sensitivity.

The CDR3 is 14 residues long. Trimming took off 5 bases at V and 0 bases at J, with 11 bases between the two ends. The V gene's germline CDR1 is SGHRS and CDR2 YFSETQ. The donors belonged to the approximately 110-subject validation cohort, separate from the 666-subject first cohort. In regard to this clone: What it binds is unknown.

TCRdb's table, derived via immunoSEQ multiplex PCR, lists solely in-frame clones and lacks some. Here the sample spans 220,000 or so clones, just over 90% being singletons. Input material: PBMCs. This TCR came from a woman between 18 and 29 years old in good health and CMV-seronegative. The chain carries TRBV5-1 and TRBJ1-1, with D maybe TRBD1 (6 bases). CDR3 protein: CASSTGMLNTEAFF. The CDR3 coding sequence is TGCGCCAGCAGTACAGGGATGCTGAACACTGAAGCTTTCTTT.